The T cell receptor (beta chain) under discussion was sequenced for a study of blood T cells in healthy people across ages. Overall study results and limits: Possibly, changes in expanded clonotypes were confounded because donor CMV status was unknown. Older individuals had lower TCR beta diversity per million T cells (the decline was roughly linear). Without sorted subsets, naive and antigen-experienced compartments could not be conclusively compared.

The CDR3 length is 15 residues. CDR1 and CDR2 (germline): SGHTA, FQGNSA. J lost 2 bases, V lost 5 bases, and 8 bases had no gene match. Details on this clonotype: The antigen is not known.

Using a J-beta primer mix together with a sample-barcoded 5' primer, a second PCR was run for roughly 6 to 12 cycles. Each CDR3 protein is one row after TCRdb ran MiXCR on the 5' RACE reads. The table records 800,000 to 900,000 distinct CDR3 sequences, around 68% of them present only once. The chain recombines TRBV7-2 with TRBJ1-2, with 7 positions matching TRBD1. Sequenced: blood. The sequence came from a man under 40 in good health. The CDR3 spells CASSPGGTANYGYTF. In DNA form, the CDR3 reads TGTGCCAGCAGCCCCGGAGGGACAGCAAACTATGGCTACACCTTC. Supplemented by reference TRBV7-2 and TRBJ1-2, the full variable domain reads GAGVSQSPSNKVTEKGKDVELRCDPISGHTALYWYRQSLGQGLEFLIYFQGNSAPDKSGLPSDRFSAERTGGSVSTLTIQRTQQEDSAVYLCASSPGGTANYGYTFGSGTRLTVV.